This passage covers 27 T cell receptor beta chains from one sample sequenced in a study of human T cells and chemical hapten exposure. TCRdb re-derived calls from the RACE reads in MiXCR, one entry per CDR3 protein. The table lists tens of thousands of distinct CDR3 sequences, roughly 5% of them singletons. Time point noted: healthy volunteer bleed at 6 weeks. Whole blood that had not been fractionated was the source of extracted total RNA. Sequencing was done on a sample of whole blood. These receptors were collected from a human donor in good health. Some clones in this sample may be carry-over from other donors' samples.

Ten or more counts support this clonotype. J is TRBJ1-5 and V is TRBV10-3; the D is unclear. V lost 2 bases, J lost 1 base, and 0 bases lay in between. The V gene's germline CDR1 is ENHRY and CDR2 SYGVKD. This CDR3 has 12 residues. DNA of the CDR3: TGTGCCATCAGTGAGAGCAATCAGCCCCAGCATTTT. Translated: CAISESNQPQHF.

This clonotype appeared many times. The V and J genes are TRBV19 and TRBJ1-1; D is ambiguous. CDR1 and CDR2 (germline): LNHDA, SQIVND (reference sequence). CDR3 length equals 16 residues. Trimming removed 5 bases from V and 3 bases from J, with 19 bases in between. The CDR3 loop is CASSLKGSRFDTEAFF. The DNA of the CDR3 is TGTGCCAGTAGTCTAAAGGGTAGTCGTTTCGACACTGAAGCTTTCTTT. The full variable domain, its missing parts supplied by reference TRBV19 and TRBJ1-1, is DGGITQSPKYLFRKEGQNVTLSCEQNLNHDAMYWYRQDPGQGLRLIYYSQIVNDFQKGDIAEGYSVSREKKESFPLTVTSAQKNPTAFYLCASSLKGSRFDTEAFFGQGTRLTVV.

J is TRBJ1-5 and V is TRBV20-1; D unresolved. Per the germline V gene, CDR1 is DFQATT and CDR2 is SNEGSKA (reference sequence). Trimming left V 6 bases short and J 4 bases short, with 10 bases between. The CDR3 has 12 residues. CDR3: CSAGSPNQPQHF. The CDR3 DNA reads TGCAGTGCAGGATCCCCGAATCAGCCCCAGCATTTT.

CDR3 sequence (DNA): TGTGCCAGCAGTTTGTCGGCTGATGGCTACACCTTC. Its protein product is CASSLSADGYTF. V gene TRBV12-3 or TRBV12-4 combines with J gene TRBJ1-2; D is ambiguous. The V gene lost 3 bases and the J gene lost 6 bases, with 8 bases spanning the gap. The CDR3 has 12 amino acids.

In its sample, this clonotype is medium-sized. V usage is TRBV20-1 and J usage is TRBJ2-7; 11 positions match TRBD1. V shed 5 bases, J shed 4 bases, and the junction held 4 bases outside the gene matches. The CDR3 extends over 13 amino acids. Germline V gene sequence: CDR1 DFQATT, CDR2 SNEGSKA (reference sequence). The CDR3: CSAPGQGGYEQYF. Here the CDR3 DNA reads TGCAGTGCTCCGGGACAGGGGGGTTACGAGCAGTACTTC.

The sample holds many counts of this clonotype. The chain employs TRBV5-1 and TRBJ2-5, with 8 bases aligning to TRBD1. V shed 0 bases and J 1 base; nucleotides not matched to a gene: 2. Germline-derived CDR1 and CDR2 are SGHRS and YFSETQ. There are 15 residues in the CDR3. Written as DNA, the CDR3 is TGCGCCAGCAGCTTGGGAGACAGGGGCCAAGAGACCCAGTACTTC. This sequence encodes CASSLGDRGQETQYF.

This clonotype appeared a few times. The CDR3 nucleotides read TGTGCCAGCAGCTTATCAGGACAGGGGGCCAATCAGCCCCAGCATTTT. The encoded protein is CASSLSGQGANQPQHF. The J gene is TRBJ1-5, the V gene TRBV7-2; 11 nucleotides match TRBD1. Germline V lookup: CDR1 SGHTA, CDR2 FQGNSA. V lost 2 bases, J lost 3 bases, and 3 bases stayed unmatched. The CDR3 runs to 16 residues.

This clonotype has at least ten counts. The rearrangement uses TRBV27 and TRBJ1-1; no clear D gene. This CDR3 is built from 19 residues. The V gene's germline CDR1 is MNHEY and CDR2 SMNVEV (reference sequence). The ends were cut back, 4 bases at V and 1 base at J, with 25 bases in the middle. The CDR3 region has the DNA TGTGCCAGCAGTTCGACCATCCTGGCCAGACAAAACCAGAACACTGAAGCTTTCTTT. Protein: CASSSTILARQNQNTEAFF.

This clonotype was seen many times. The chain combines TRBV28 with TRBJ2-3; D not resolved. Per the germline V gene, CDR1 is MDHEN and CDR2 is SYDVKM. The CDR3 spans 13 residues. V lost 3 bases and J lost 3, with 7 bases in between. The CDR3: CASSFRVTDTQYF. The CDR3 nucleotides are TGTGCCAGCAGTTTCCGCGTTACAGATACGCAGTATTTT.

This clonotype was seen many times. This chain links TRBV6-5 with TRBJ1-2, with D maybe TRBD1 (5 bases). The CDR3 runs to 11 residues. V lost 10 bases to trimming and J lost 4 bases, with 10 bases between them. The germline CDR1 and CDR2 sequences are MNHEY and SVGAGI. CDR3: CATTDGYGYTF. The CDR3 nucleotides read TGTGCCACGACAGACGGCTATGGCTACACCTTC.

The table lists this clonotype with many counts. The V call is TRBV20-1, the J call TRBJ2-1, with a tentative D call TRBD1 (6 bases). The ends were cut back, 3 bases at V and 4 bases at J, with 13 bases in the middle. Germline V CDR1 and CDR2: DFQATT, SNEGSKA (reference sequence). The CDR3 is 14 residues long. The CDR3 nucleotides are TGCAGTGCTAGGGACAGAAGGACGTACAATGAGCAGTTCTTC. Encoded protein: CSARDRRTYNEQFF.

This clonotype counts as medium-sized. This chain connects TRBV20-1 to TRBJ1-2; no definite D call. The V gene's germline CDR1 is DFQATT and CDR2 SNEGSKA (reference sequence). The CDR3 is 12 amino acids. CDR3 DNA: TGCCTAACGAGCTATCCTCCCTATGGCTACACCTTC. It is translated as CLTSYPPYGYTF.

This clonotype was seen more than once but under ten times. The chain recombines TRBV5-5 with TRBJ1-1; TRBD1 might be the D (5 bases). There are 14 residues in the CDR3. The germline V gene has CDR1 SGHKS and CDR2 YYEKEE (reference sequence). Deletions cut 4 bases from V and 3 bases from J, with 13 bases between. The CDR3 loop is CASSPPGSDTEAFF. The CDR3 DNA reads TGTGCCAGCAGCCCCCCAGGGAGTGACACTGAAGCTTTCTTT. The whole variable domain, remainder taken from reference TRBV5-5 and TRBJ1-1, is DAGVTQSPTHLIKTRGQQVTLRCSPISGHKSVSWYQQVLGQGPQFIFQYYEKEERGRGNFPDRFSARQFPNYSSELNVNALLLGDSALYLCASSPPGSDTEAFFGQGTRLTVV.

The rearrangement joins TRBV7-2 to TRBJ1-2, with TRBD1 matching 7 bases. This CDR3 has 12 amino acids. From germline, CDR1 is SGHTA and CDR2 FQGNSA. Germline trimming cut 3 bases from V and 10 bases from J; bases unmatched to any gene: 5. CDR3 nucleotide sequence: TGTGCCAGCAGCTTGAGGGGACAGTACTACACCTTC. Residues: CASSLRGQYYTF. Complete variable domain (other parts from reference TRBV7-2 and TRBJ1-2): GAGVSQSPSNKVTEKGKDVELRCDPISGHTALYWYRQSLGQGLEFLIYFQGNSAPDKSGLPSDRFSAERTGGSVSTLTIQRTQQEDSAVYLCASSLRGQYYTFGSGTRLTVV.

This sequence joins TRBV19 and TRBJ1-1; 8 bases agree with TRBD1. The CDR3 runs to 15 residues. The V and J ends lost 5 bases and 5 bases, in that order; junction bases with no gene match: 10. Germline V lookup: CDR1 LNHDA, CDR2 SQIVND (reference sequence). This CDR3 reads CASSPTTGVVTEAFF. For the CDR3, the DNA is TGTGCCAGTAGTCCAACGACAGGGGTAGTGACTGAAGCTTTCTTT.

This clonotype was recorded many times. The rearrangement uses TRBV6-5 and TRBJ1-2; the D is unclear. Germline-derived CDR1 and CDR2 are MNHEY and SVGAGI. V lost 7 bases to trimming and J lost 5 bases, with 17 bases between them. This CDR3 is built from 14 residues. The CDR3 DNA is TGTGCCAGCAATCCGGGTCCCAACCGATATGGCTACACCTTC. It specifies CASNPGPNRYGYTF.

The V call is TRBV6-1, the J call TRBJ1-2, with 7 bases identical to TRBD1. The CDR3 runs to 12 residues. From germline, CDR1 is MNHNS and CDR2 SASEGT. The trim removed 7 bases at V and 8 bases at J, leaving 7 bases unmatched. CDR3 nucleotide sequence: TGTGCCAGCACCGGACAGGTCGGCGGCTACACCTTC. Residues: CASTGQVGGYTF.

This clonotype was detected ten times or more. The CDR3 DNA is TGTGCCAGCAGTGGGCAGGAGGGCAATCAGCCCCAGCATTTT. This translates into CASSGQEGNQPQHF. This rearrangement joins TRBV2 to TRBJ1-5; D gene unclear. The germline CDR1 and CDR2 sequences are SNHLY and FYNNEI. Trimming pared 4 bases from V and 2 bases from J, leaving 9 bases between. The CDR3 is 14 amino acids.

The rearrangement links TRBV30 to TRBJ2-1; weak D call: TRBD2 (5 bases). Germline values: CDR1 GTSNPN, CDR2 SVGIG (reference sequence). Trimming left V 2 bases short and J 7 bases short, with 12 bases between. The CDR3 totals 13 residues. Here the CDR3 reads CAWSFKGGNEQFF. The CDR3 region has the DNA TGTGCCTGGAGTTTTAAAGGAGGAAATGAGCAGTTCTTC.

There are many counts of this clonotype. The chain is built from TRBV7-2 and TRBJ1-2; no clear D. Trimming left V 5 bases short and J 7 bases short, with 11 bases between. This CDR3 comprises 12 residues. Per the germline V gene, CDR1 is SGHTA and CDR2 is FQGNSA. DNA of the CDR3: TGTGCCAGCAGCCCACCGGCCCTTGGCTACACCTTC. Translating it yields CASSPPALGYTF.

Comment on this clonotype: A much larger clone differs by one base, so this may be a read error. The chain links TRBV20-1 to TRBJ2-1, with D possibly TRBD2 on 6 matching bases. Per germline, CDR1 DFQATT and CDR2 SNEGSKA (reference sequence). This CDR3 has 15 residues. CDR3 sequence: CGARDTGVSYNEQFF. CDR3 DNA: TGCGGTGCTAGAGATACGGGGGTTTCCTACAATGAGCAGTTCTTC.

This clonotype was counted ten times or more. The chain links TRBV27 to TRBJ2-7; D gene ambiguous. Trimming left V 0 bases short and J 0 bases short, with 9 bases between. CDR1 and CDR2 (germline): MNHEY, SMNVEV (reference sequence). This CDR3 has 15 residues. The DNA for the CDR3 is TGTGCCAGCAGTTTATCTGTTCTTCTCTCCTACGAGCAGTACTTC. This encodes CASSLSVLLSYEQYF.

This clonotype was observed a handful of times. The chain carries TRBV28 and TRBJ2-7; no clear D. Germline lookup yields CDR1 MDHEN and CDR2 SYDVKM. Trimming shortened V by 7 bases and J by 3 bases, and 13 bases separated the two germline ends. The CDR3 is made up of 13 amino acids. Here the CDR3 reads CASTRPDIYEQYF. The CDR3 DNA follows: TGTGCCAGCACCCGGCCGGATATCTACGAGCAGTACTTC. Full variable domain (rest looked up from reference TRBV28 and TRBJ2-7): DVKVTQSSRYLVKRTGEKVFLECVQDMDHENMFWYRQDPGLGLRLIYFSYDVKMKEKGDIPEGYSVSREKKERFSLILESASTNQTSMYLCASTRPDIYEQYFGPGTRLTVT.

The chain recombines TRBV5-1 with TRBJ2-7, with 7 positions matching TRBD2. This CDR3 has 12 residues. The germline CDR1 and CDR2 sequences are SGHRS and YFSETQ. Trimming removed 3 bases from V and 5 bases from J; junction bases left unmatched: 2. For the CDR3, the DNA is TGCGCCAGCAGCTCTGGACTAGACGAGCAGTACTTC. It is translated as CASSSGLDEQYF.

This clonotype was observed at least ten times. The J gene is TRBJ2-7, the V gene TRBV5-1, with 7 bases aligning to TRBD1. Germline V CDR1 and CDR2: SGHRS, YFSETQ. This CDR3 comprises 17 residues. V was pared by 3 bases and J by 2 bases, with 14 bases of the junction left unmatched. The CDR3 spells CASSWQSGTVGAYEQYF. CDR3 DNA sequence: TGCGCCAGCAGCTGGCAATCCGGGACAGTGGGAGCCTACGAGCAGTACTTC.

This clonotype has only a few counts. The chain is built from TRBV11-2 and TRBJ2-5; 11 positions agree with TRBD2. The ends lost 3 bases at V and 7 bases at J; junction bases unmatched: 22. CDR1 SGHAT and CDR2 FQNNGV come from the germline V gene. This CDR3 is built from 20 residues. This CDR3 is CASSFSSAAPSSGGHGTQYF. The DNA of the CDR3 is TGTGCCAGCAGCTTTTCGTCGGCCGCCCCCTCTAGCGGGGGGCATGGGACCCAGTACTTC. The whole variable domain, remainder taken from reference TRBV11-2 and TRBJ2-5, is EAGVAQSPRYKIIEKRQSVAFWCNPISGHATLYWYQQILGQGPKLLIQFQNNGVVDDSQLPKDRFSAERLKGVDSTLKIQPAKLEDSAVYLCASSFSSAAPSSGGHGTQYFGPGTRLLVL.

This clonotype was seen more than once but under ten times. CDR3 residues: CAWSVQGSTEAFF. The CDR3 DNA reads as TGTGCCTGGAGTGTACAGGGGAGCACTGAAGCTTTCTTT. V usage is TRBV30 and J usage is TRBJ1-1, with 7 bases matching TRBD1. There are 13 residues in the CDR3. Germline loops: CDR1 GTSNPN, CDR2 SVGIG (reference sequence). Losses at the gene ends were 0 bases for V and 4 bases for J; bases not matched to a gene: 2.